The 20 T cell receptor beta chains presented below share a single source sample, sequenced in a study of blood T cell repertoires in COVID-19. Here immunoSEQ multiplex PCR was the method, and the copy in TCRdb shows in-frame clones only, minus some. Of 200,000 or so clones in the sample, around three quarters were seen once. Sequencing was performed on peripheral blood. These receptor sequences come from a man in his fifties or sixties with active or convalescent COVID-19.

The CDR3 loop is CASSFFDGNYGYTF. The CDR3 nucleotides are TGTGCCAGCAGTTTTTTTGACGGGAACTATGGCTACACCTTC. The chain uses TRBV27 and TRBJ1-2; D call uncertain. Germline values: CDR1 MNHEY, CDR2 SMNVEV (reference sequence). The V gene lost 3 bases and the J gene lost 2 bases, with 10 bases spanning the gap. The length of the CDR3 is 14 residues.

In its sample, this clone was seen a few times. The genes are TRBV24-1 and TRBJ2-2; tentatively, D is TRBD1 (5 bases). The V and J ends lost 8 bases and 1 base respectively, with 10 bases between them. The CDR3 covers 14 residues. Germline V gene lookup returns CDR1 KGHDR and CDR2 SFDVKD. CDR3 DNA sequence: TGTGCCACCAAGGGGCCCCTGAACACCGGGGAGCTGTTTTTT. This codes for CATKGPLNTGELFF.

The rearrangement uses TRBV4-3 and TRBJ2-3; possible D gene TRBD2, 6 bases. V shed 3 bases and J shed 0 bases, with 16 bases lying between them. Per germline, CDR1 LGHNA and CDR2 YSLEER. CDR3 length: 17 residues. The CDR3 spells CASSHFGPGDSTDTQYF. In DNA, the CDR3 is TGCGCCAGCAGCCATTTTGGGCCGGGGGATAGCACAGATACGCAGTATTTT.

This rearrangement joins TRBV4-1 to TRBJ1-2; D is perhaps TRBD1 (5 bases). V lost 2 bases and J lost 2, with 12 bases in between. CDR1 and CDR2 (germline): MGHRA, YSYEKL. The CDR3 loop spans 15 amino acids. The CDR3 nucleotides read TGCGCCAGCAGCCAATCCAGGGTTAACAACTATGGCTACACCTTC. Its protein product is CASSQSRVNNYGYTF.

This chain uses TRBV7-2 with TRBJ2-2; TRBD2 matches 10 bases. CDR1 and CDR2 (germline): SGHTA, FQGNSA. The CDR3 loop spans 17 amino acids. The ends lost 5 bases at V and 4 bases at J; junction bases unmatched: 10. The CDR3 here is CASSDFSGRPVTGELFF. DNA for the CDR3: TGTGCCAGCAGCGATTTTAGCGGGAGGCCAGTCACCGGGGAGCTGTTTTTT.

V and J are TRBV5-4 and TRBJ1-4; weak D call: TRBD1 (6 bases). Germline V gene data show CDR1 as SGHNT and CDR2 as YYREEE (reference sequence). V was pared by 2 bases and J by 4 bases, with 9 bases between. The CDR3 runs to 14 residues. CDR3 sequence: CASSLGGGNEKLFF. The CDR3 nucleotides are TGTGCCAGCAGCTTAGGGGGGGGTAATGAAAAACTGTTTTTT. The whole variable domain, filled in from reference TRBV5-4 and TRBJ1-4, reads ETGVTQSPTHLIKTRGQQVTLRCSSQSGHNTVSWYQQALGQGPQFIFQYYREEENGRGNFPPRFSGLQFPNYSSELNVNALELDDSALYLCASSLGGGNEKLFFGSGTQLSVL.

J is TRBJ2-1 and V is TRBV29-1, with TRBD2 matching 9 bases. CDR1 and CDR2 from the germline V gene are SQVTM and ANQGSEA. The CDR3 spans 14 residues. The trim removed 4 bases at V and 2 bases at J, leaving 3 bases unmatched. DNA for the CDR3: TGCAGCGTTGTACTAGCGGGCACCTACAATGAGCAGTTCTTC. Translating it yields CSVVLAGTYNEQFF.

The J gene is TRBJ2-2, the V gene TRBV19, with 12 nucleotides matching TRBD2. Looked up from germline, CDR1 is LNHDA and CDR2 is SQIVND (reference sequence). The CDR3 consists of 15 residues. The junction had 4 bases not matched to a gene; V was cut back by 6 bases and J by 5 bases. The CDR3 region has the DNA TGTGCCAGTAGGCTGACTAGCGGGAGTACCGGGGAGCTGTTTTTT. Its translation is CASRLTSGSTGELFF.

The V gene is TRBV19, the J gene TRBJ1-2; TRBD1 might be the D (5 bases). V was pared by 6 bases and J by 2 bases, with 10 bases between. The CDR3 covers 13 residues. CDR1 and CDR2 (germline): LNHDA, SQIVND (reference sequence). CDR3 loop: CASRETDNYGYTF. CDR3 sequence (DNA): TGTGCCAGTAGAGAGACAGACAACTATGGCTACACCTTC.

This clone was recorded once. The rearrangement uses TRBV2 and TRBJ2-7; 12 positions match TRBD1. This CDR3 region has 14 residues. Germline loops: CDR1 SNHLY, CDR2 FYNNEI. V shed 5 bases and J 4 bases; nucleotides not matched to a gene: 3. The CDR3 nucleotides are TGTGCCAGCAGTACGGGACAGGGGGCTTACGAGCAGTACTTC. This codes for CASSTGQGAYEQYF.

The chain links TRBV5-1 to TRBJ2-1, with D perhaps matching TRBD2 (6 bases). Trimming shortened V by 5 bases and J by 5 bases, and 17 bases separated the two germline ends. This CDR3 contains 15 residues. Germline-derived CDR1 and CDR2 are SGHRS and YFSETQ. The CDR3: CASSSTSLGNNEQFF. Here the CDR3 DNA reads TGCGCCAGCAGTTCGACTAGTCTAGGAAACAATGAGCAGTTCTTC.

The chain is built from TRBV6-5 and TRBJ1-2, with TRBD1 matching over 7 bases. The CDR3 loop spans 15 amino acids. The germline CDR1 and CDR2 sequences are MNHEY and SVGAGI. The V segment lost 8 bases and the J segment 0 bases; nucleotides outside the gene matches: 9. The CDR3 loop is CASRRGQSANYGYTF. DNA of the CDR3: TGTGCCAGCCGTAGGGGACAGTCTGCTAACTATGGCTACACCTTC.

The genes are TRBV12-5 and TRBJ2-2; D unresolved. The length of the CDR3 is 13 residues. Trimming took off 1 base at V and 5 bases at J, with 5 bases between the two ends. Germline-derived CDR1 and CDR2 are LGHNT and FRNRAP. The CDR3 loop reads CASGLGHTGELFF. In nucleotides, the CDR3 is TGTGCTAGTGGTTTGGGGCATACCGGGGAGCTGTTTTTT.

The chain is built from TRBV6-2 or TRBV6-3 and TRBJ1-1; unclear D gene. CDR3 size: 15 residues. V was trimmed by 6 bases and J by 4 bases, leaving 18 bases between them. CDR1 is MNHEY, CDR2 SVGEGT, per germline. The CDR3 nucleotides are TGTGCCAGCAGCCCCTTGGTCCAGGTCGGCACTGAAGCTTTCTTT. Translated: CASSPLVQVGTEAFF.

The chain joins TRBV5-6 to TRBJ2-7; D might be TRBD2 (6 bases). Trimming stripped 1 base from V and 4 bases from J, with 9 bases between. The CDR3 sequence is 13 residues long. The germline CDR1 and CDR2 sequences are SGHDT and YYEEEE. CDR3 DNA: TGTGCCAGCAGCTTGAGGGAGGCGTACGAGCAGTACTTC. It encodes CASSLREAYEQYF. Drawing the rest from reference TRBV5-6 and TRBJ2-7, the complete variable domain is DAGVTQSPTHLIKTRGQQVTLRCSPKSGHDTVSWYQQALGQGPQFIFQYYEEEERQRGNFPDRFSGHQFPNYSSELNVNALLLGDSALYLCASSLREAYEQYFGPGTRLTVT.

V is TRBV18 and J is TRBJ2-1, with 9 bases matching TRBD1. This CDR3 region has 16 residues. The V segment lost 3 bases and the J segment 2 bases; nucleotides outside the gene matches: 5. Germline lookup yields CDR1 KGHSH and CDR2 LQKENI. DNA of the CDR3: TGTGCCAGCTCACCGTTAACAGGGGGCCCCTACAATGAGCAGTTCTTC. Its protein product is CASSPLTGGPYNEQFF.

The chain carries TRBV19 and TRBJ1-1; TRBD1 is a possible D gene (5 bases). V was shortened by 9 bases and J by 8 bases, with 13 bases between the two germline ends. Germline assignment: CDR1 LNHDA and CDR2 SQIVND (reference sequence). The CDR3 covers 11 residues. CDR3 amino acids: CASRGFGEAFF. CDR3 nucleotides: TGTGCCAGCCGGGGGTTCGGGGAAGCTTTCTTT.

The gene calls are TRBV7-9 and TRBJ2-2; D might be TRBD2 (6 bases). CDR1 and CDR2 (germline): SEHNR, FQNEAQ (reference sequence). Trimming removed 6 bases from V and 4 bases from J, with 18 bases in between. This CDR3 comprises 16 residues. The CDR3 here is CASSRAGTRGTGELFF. CDR3 DNA: TGTGCCAGCAGTCGCGCGGGAACCCGGGGCACCGGGGAGCTGTTTTTT.

This chain connects TRBV11-3 to TRBJ2-7; 10 nucleotides match TRBD2. The CDR3 covers 15 residues. V trimming: 2 bases; J trimming: 2 bases; junction bases outside the gene matches: 3. The germline gives CDR1 SGHNT, CDR2 YENEEA. CDR3 in DNA: TGTGCCAGCAGCTTAAGAGCGGGAGGGCCCTACGAGCAGTACTTC. This translates into CASSLRAGGPYEQYF.

This clone appeared once. The rearrangement uses TRBV28 and TRBJ1-1, with 9 bases fitting TRBD1. The CDR3 has 17 amino acids. The V gene's germline CDR1 is MDHEN and CDR2 SYDVKM. After removal of 3 bases from V and 5 bases from J, the junction contained 13 bases not matched to a gene. CDR3 loop: CASSLHRGLGFGTEAFF. For the CDR3, the DNA is TGTGCCAGCAGTTTGCACAGGGGGCTAGGGTTCGGGACTGAAGCTTTCTTT.